This record covers a single T cell receptor (beta chain). Its antigen remains unidentified. Within one base of it there is no much larger clone, and no base qualities were kept. The sample originates from a study of blood T cell repertoires in COVID-19 (TCRdb year 2020). Notes on the research overall: Samples from collaborators originated in the United States, Italy and Spain and spanned both the acute and convalescent phases of COVID-19. Where available, HLA class I and class II types were taken from metadata supplied by the sample provider and were not determined by assay-based typing. The repertoires were released in a freely available public database meant as a resource for research on the immune response to SARS-CoV-2. Deeply sampled blood TCRbeta repertoires from subjects exposed to, actively infected with, or recovered from COVID-19 were included in the dataset. Samples came from the ongoing ImmuneRACE study (first 160 participants) plus 1,254 subjects from 6 global collaborators. The prospective study material was composed of cDNA or gDNA derived from T cells, B-cell-depleted T cells, or PBMCs. Sample metadata almost always included a de-identified subject ID, COVID-19 status, age in years and sex. Overall results and qualifications from the work: Clinical and demographic metadata were provided uncurated, with the amount varying by source and participant.

The collaborating institutions used their own protocols to collect whole blood in K2EDTA tubes. For TCRbeta analysis, collaborators shipped samples in one of three forms: frozen whole blood, isolated PBMCs, or DNA extracted from either of those sample types. The CDR3 runs 14 residues from the cysteine to the phenylalanine. Here the CDR3 DNA is all that survives: 42 bases in frame from base 1. CDR1 SNHLY and CDR2 FYNNEI were looked up in the germline V gene. At the junction V is shortened by 6 bases and J by 1 base, with 12 bases in between. TCRbeta CDR3 regions were amplified from genomic DNA by means of the immunoSEQ Assay, a bias-controlled multiplex PCR. On the authors' methods: The number of nucleated cells in each sample was estimated from the amplification of reference gene primers within the assay. Sequence reads were collapsed and filtered to measure the absolute abundance of every unique TCRbeta CDR3 rearrangement. Productive Simpson clonality was computed per sample as the square root of Simpson's diversity index over productive rearrangements. TCRdb limited this immuneACCESS table to in-frame rearrangements with V and J called. A share of clones is missing; checked studies link under half to unresolved V genes, and the rest is unexplained. That table is the source of V, J and clone size, and D and trimming were worked out from the DNA. The sample includes roughly 670,000 clones, with around 90% observed a single time. The ten largest clones capture under 0.3% of the sample.

The source is a woman aged 18-30 years with acute or convalescent COVID-19. The sequenced sample consisted of peripheral blood. This receptor chain uses TRBV2 and TRBJ1-1, with no reliable assignment of the D segment. The CDR3 region reads CASSLGRGNTEAFF. The bases read TGTGCCAGCAGCCTGGGCCGTGGGAACACTGAAGCTTTCTTT.